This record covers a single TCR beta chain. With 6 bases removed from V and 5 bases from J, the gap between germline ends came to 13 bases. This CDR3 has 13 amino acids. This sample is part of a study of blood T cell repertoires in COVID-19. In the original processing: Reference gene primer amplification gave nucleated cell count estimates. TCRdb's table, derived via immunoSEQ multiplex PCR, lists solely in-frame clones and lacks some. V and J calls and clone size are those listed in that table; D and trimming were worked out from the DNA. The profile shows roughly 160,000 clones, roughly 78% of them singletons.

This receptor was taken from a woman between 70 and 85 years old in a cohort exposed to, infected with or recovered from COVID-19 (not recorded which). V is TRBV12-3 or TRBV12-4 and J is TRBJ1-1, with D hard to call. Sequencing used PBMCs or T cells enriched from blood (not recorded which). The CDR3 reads CASSLSPRTEAFF. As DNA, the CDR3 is TGTGCCAGCAGCCTGTCGCCCAGGACTGAAGCTTTCTTT.